Following are 21 T cell receptor beta chains from one sample sequenced in a study of CD8+ T cells in alopecia areata. Once RNA had been extracted, it was reverse transcribed into cDNA to act as the sequencing template. Clones were sequenced by immunoSEQ multiplex PCR, and TCRdb holds only the in-frame ones, with some missing. The sample lists about 190,000 clones, 55% to 70% occurring once. The treatment was: oral pan-JAK inhibitor, 5-10 mg twice daily. The specimen comprised CD4+ T cells sorted from blood, sampled at week 4, from a patient treated with tofacitinib. Receptor source: a human donor with alopecia areata.

In this sample, this clone turned up once. The rearrangement links TRBV29-1 to TRBJ1-3; 10 bases line up with TRBD1. CDR3 length: 16 amino acids. Germline CDR1 is SQVTM and CDR2 is ANQGSEA. V lost 1 base and J lost 2; bases outside the gene matches: 5. CDR3 in DNA: TGCAGCGTTGAAGCCCCCGGGACAGGGGCTGGAAACACCATATATTTT. Its translation: CSVEAPGTGAGNTIYF.

The gene calls are TRBV6-5 and TRBJ1-5, with D possibly matching TRBD1 (5 bases). This CDR3 has 15 amino acids. Trimming shortened V by 6 bases and J by 4 bases, and 16 bases separated the two germline ends. From germline, CDR1 is MNHEY and CDR2 SVGAGI. CDR3 nucleotide sequence: TGTGCCAGCAGAACACAGGCGGGGGGGAATCAGCCCCAGCATTTT. This translates into CASRTQAGGNQPQHF.

CDR3 nucleotides: TGCAGCGTTGAATTGGGCAGGCCTAGCTCCTACGAGCAGTACTTC. It translates to CSVELGRPSSYEQYF. V gene TRBV29-1 combines with J gene TRBJ2-7; D gene unclear. Per germline, CDR1 SQVTM and CDR2 ANQGSEA. The CDR3 extends over 15 amino acids. Between the trimmed V and J ends, which lost 2 bases and 0 bases, there was a span of 14 bases.

Here the CDR3 reads CATSRDLVAGGQETQYF. In nucleotides, the CDR3 is TGTGCCACCAGCAGAGATCTGGTAGCGGGAGGACAAGAGACCCAGTACTTC. The chain couples TRBV15 to TRBJ2-5; TRBD2 matches 10 bases. The junction had 6 bases not matched to a gene; V was cut back by 0 bases and J by 2 bases. CDR3 size: 17 residues. Per germline, CDR1 LNHNV and CDR2 YYDKDF (reference sequence).

This clone was detected once. V and J are TRBV25-1 and TRBJ2-1, with D unresolved. The germline V and J ends were trimmed by 2 bases and 10 bases, with 15 bases remaining between them. The germline gives CDR1 MGHDK, CDR2 SYGVNS. The CDR3 is 14 amino acids. The CDR3 region is CASSESLNLVEQFF. CDR3 DNA: TGTGCCAGCAGTGAAAGTCTGAATTTGGTAGAGCAGTTCTTC. The variable domain in full, completed from reference TRBV25-1 and TRBJ2-1, reads EADIYQTPRYLVIGTGKKITLECSQTMGHDKMYWYQQDPGMELHLIHYSYGVNSTEKGDLSSESTVSRIRTEHFPLTLESARPSHTSQYLCASSESLNLVEQFFGPGTRLTVL.

This chain uses TRBV28 with TRBJ2-2; D is perhaps TRBD1 (6 bases). This CDR3 has 15 amino acids. Germline CDR1 and CDR2: MDHEN and SYDVKM. Trimming removed 6 bases from V and 5 bases from J, with 16 bases in between. CDR3 bases: TGTGCCAGCAGCCGTCAACAGGGCAATACCGGGGAGCTGTTTTTT. This gives the protein CASSRQQGNTGELFF. The variable domain in full, with the rest retrieved from reference TRBV28 and TRBJ2-2, is DVKVTQSSRYLVKRTGEKVFLECVQDMDHENMFWYRQDPGLGLRLIYFSYDVKMKEKGDIPEGYSVSREKKERFSLILESASTNQTSMYLCASSRQQGNTGELFFGEGSRLTVL.

The CDR3 coding sequence is TGTGCCAGCAGCTTAGGGACTTGGGAGATGCAGTATTTT. Translating gives CASSLGTWEMQYF. The chain is built from TRBV7-9 and TRBJ2-3, with D possibly being TRBD2 (5 bases). V was pared by 1 base and J by 11 bases, with 13 bases between. The germline CDR1 and CDR2 sequences are SEHNR and FQNEAQ (reference sequence). This CDR3 comprises 13 residues.

The chain uses TRBV29-1 and TRBJ2-5; D is unclear. Germline-derived CDR1 and CDR2 are SQVTM and ANQGSEA. V dropped 3 bases and J dropped 3 bases, with 8 bases sitting between them. The length of the CDR3 is 12 residues. In DNA form, the CDR3 reads TGCAGCGTTGAGGCAGTGGAAGAGACCCAGTACTTC. It is translated as CSVEAVEETQYF.

The chain carries TRBV9 and TRBJ1-5, with TRBD1 as a possible D gene (5 bases). The CDR3 contains 15 residues. V lost 4 bases and J 11 bases, leaving 22 bases between the germline ends. Germline CDR1 SGDLS, CDR2 YYNGEE. The CDR3 loop reads CASSPGRAGLGAQHF. The CDR3 region has the DNA TGTGCCAGCAGCCCCGGGCGGGCAGGTTTAGGGGCCCAGCATTTT.

This clone was found once. V and J are TRBV7-9 and TRBJ1-1, with 7 positions matching TRBD1. V lost 8 bases and J lost 4; bases outside the gene matches: 7. The CDR3 runs to 13 residues. In germline, CDR1 is SEHNR, CDR2 FQNEAQ (reference sequence). CDR3 DNA sequence: TGTGCCAGCTCCAACAGGGGCGGCACTGAAGCTTTCTTT. Translation: CASSNRGGTEAFF.

The rearrangement uses TRBV7-8 and TRBJ2-7; D gene ambiguous. This CDR3 comprises 12 residues. Germline V lookup: CDR1 SGHVS, CDR2 FQNEAQ. V was cut by 5 bases and J by 3 bases, with 8 bases left in between. For the CDR3, the DNA is TGTGCCAGCAGCGTAGGATTCTACGAGCAGTACTTC. Its protein is CASSVGFYEQYF. Supplemented by reference TRBV7-8 and TRBJ2-7, the full variable domain reads GAGVSQSPRYKVAKRGQDVALRCDPISGHVSLFWYQQALGQGPEFLTYFQNEAQLDKSGLPSDRFFAERPEGSVSTLKIQRTQQEDSAVYLCASSVGFYEQYFGPGTRLTVT.

This clone was picked up a small number of times. The rearrangement uses TRBV30 and TRBJ2-7; TRBD1 agrees at 10 bases. With 0 bases clipped from V and 1 base from J, the junction kept 6 bases outside the gene matches. This CDR3 comprises 16 residues. CDR1 and CDR2 (germline): GTSNPN, SVGIG (reference sequence). The CDR3 region has the DNA TGTGCCTGGAGTGTACGGGGGACAGGGGTTTCCTACGAGCAGTACTTC. Protein sequence: CAWSVRGTGVSYEQYF.

The chain employs TRBV6-5 and TRBJ1-1; D is ambiguous. The CDR3 sequence is 14 residues long. Trimming took 8 bases from V and 3 from J, leaving 16 bases between them. Per the germline V gene, CDR1 is MNHEY and CDR2 is SVGAGI. This CDR3 reads CASLKGVWDTEAFF. The CDR3 nucleotides are TGTGCCAGCCTCAAGGGTGTTTGGGACACTGAAGCTTTCTTT.

V is TRBV30 and J is TRBJ1-1, with D uncertain. The CDR3 runs to 13 residues. Germline lookup yields CDR1 GTSNPN and CDR2 SVGIG (reference sequence). The V end was cut by 3 bases, the J end by 1 base, with 9 bases between. The DNA for the CDR3 is TGTGCCTGGAGGGAGGTAGCGAACACTGAAGCTTTCTTT. As protein: CAWREVANTEAFF.

The gene calls are TRBV5-6 and TRBJ2-3; D remains unclear. The CDR3 is 13 amino acids. CDR1 is SGHDT, CDR2 YYEEEE, per germline. Trimming shortened V by 2 bases and J by 4 bases, and 8 bases separated the two germline ends. CDR3 sequence (DNA): TGTGCCAGCAGCTTTGCCGGTCCAGATACGCAGTATTTT. Translation gives CASSFAGPDTQYF.

The chain employs TRBV28 and TRBJ2-5, with D perhaps matching TRBD1 (6 bases). CDR1 and CDR2 (germline): MDHEN, SYDVKM. The length of the CDR3 is 13 residues. The V and J ends lost 6 bases and 3 bases respectively, with 11 bases between them. The CDR3 loop is CASRGHREETQYF. DNA for the CDR3: TGTGCCAGCAGGGGGCACAGGGAAGAGACCCAGTACTTC.

V usage is TRBV9 and J usage is TRBJ2-5; TRBD1 might be the D (5 bases). The CDR3 covers 13 residues. V lost 0 bases, J lost 5 bases, and 8 bases lay in between. Germline loops: CDR1 SGDLS, CDR2 YYNGEE. CDR3 in DNA: TGTGCCAGCAGCGTAGCAGGGTGGGAGACCCAGTACTTC. Its protein is CASSVAGWETQYF. Supplemented by reference TRBV9 and TRBJ2-5, the full variable domain reads DSGVTQTPKHLITATGQRVTLRCSPRSGDLSVYWYQQSLDQGLQFLIQYYNGEERAKGNILERFSAQQFPDLHSELNLSSLELGDSALYFCASSVAGWETQYFGPGTRLLVL.

V gene TRBV29-1 combines with J gene TRBJ2-4; maybe TRBD2 (6 bases). V lost 8 bases, J lost 2 bases, and 16 bases lay in between. CDR3 length: 14 amino acids. Looked up from germline, CDR1 is SQVTM and CDR2 is ANQGSEA. In DNA form, the CDR3 reads TGCAGCCATGAAACTGGGGGGACCAAAAACATTCAGTACTTC. This sequence encodes CSHETGGTKNIQYF.

The V gene is TRBV28, the J gene TRBJ2-7; unclear D gene. Looked up from germline, CDR1 is MDHEN and CDR2 is SYDVKM. The CDR3 has 11 amino acids. Trimming pared 5 bases from V and 7 bases from J, leaving 9 bases between. The CDR3 DNA is TGTGCCAGCAGTGGCCGTGGGGAGCAGTACTTC. Translating it yields CASSGRGEQYF.

Note on this clone: The sample contains more than one DNA sequence encoding this CDR3. The DNA of the CDR3 is TGTGCCAGCTCACCACCGGCAGAGACCCAGTACTTC. This translates into CASSPPAETQYF. This chain joins TRBV18 and TRBJ2-5, with unresolved D. The germline gives CDR1 KGHSH, CDR2 LQKENI. The CDR3 has 12 amino acids. Trimming shortened V by 0 bases and J by 4 bases, and 3 bases separated the two germline ends.

This chain connects TRBV11-2 to TRBJ1-2; D unresolved. Deletions cut 7 bases from V and 8 bases from J, with 11 bases between. The germline V gene encodes CDR1 SGHAT and CDR2 FQNNGV. This CDR3 spans 11 amino acids. CDR3 amino acids: CASKAVGGYTF. The CDR3 bases are TGTGCCAGCAAGGCGGTCGGCGGCTACACCTTC.